This T cell receptor beta chain was recorded in a study of vaccination and CD4 T cells after COVID-19. Cultured CD4+ T cell DNA was sequenced using the Oncomine TCR Beta short-read assay. TCRdb recomputed calls from the PCR reads with MiXCR, one row per CDR3 protein. The sample has several thousand distinct CDR3 sequences; around 70% are singletons. Details on this clonotype: Its antigen is unknown.

V lost 0 bases, J lost 4 bases, and 21 bases lay in between. The germline V gene has CDR1 KGHDR and CDR2 SFDVKD. CDR3 length: 18 residues. Treatment noted: approximately 10-day PBMC culture with coronavirus spike peptide pools or control peptides (ViraFEST assay). V and J are TRBV24-1 and TRBJ2-7; D ambiguous. Sequences were obtained from CD4+ T cells from blood, cultured in vitro. This clonotype originated in a human donor who had recovered from COVID-19. The DNA for the CDR3 is TGTGCCACCAGTGATTTGCCGGCTTCGGGCAGGATCTGGTACGAGCAGTACTTC. Its protein is CATSDLPASGRIWYEQYF.